This T cell receptor beta chain was identified in a study of blood T cell repertoires in COVID-19 (dated by TCRdb to between 2020 and 2021). A note on the overall study: Samples covering the acute and convalescent phases of COVID-19 were provided by collaborators in the United States, Italy and Spain. The material from the prospective study consisted of cDNA or gDNA derived from T cells, B-cell-depleted T cells, or PBMCs. Subjects who had been exposed to COVID-19, were actively infected with it, or had recovered from it provided the deeply sampled blood TCRbeta repertoires that made up the dataset. A freely available public database, intended as a resource for researchers studying the immune response to SARS-CoV-2, is where the repertoires were released. Samples were obtained from the ongoing ImmuneRACE study (first 160 participants) and from 1,254 subjects provided by 6 global collaborators. Nearly every sample came with metadata listing a de-identified subject ID, COVID-19 status, age in years and sex. Where available, HLA class I and class II types were taken from metadata supplied by the sample provider and were not determined by assay-based typing.

The collaborating institutions used their own protocols to collect whole blood in K2EDTA tubes. For TCRbeta analysis, collaborators shipped samples as frozen whole blood, isolated PBMCs, or DNA extracted from either of those sample types. The CDR3 measures 13 amino acids from cysteine to phenylalanine. The entry retains the CDR3 DNA only, 39 bases that are in frame from base 1. The germline ends are 14 bases apart after V is trimmed by 3 bases and J by 10 bases. Summary of the overall study and its limitations: The amount of clinical and demographic metadata varied by source and participant and was provided uncurated.

As to this clone: What this receptor recognizes is not known. Base qualities are not recorded, but no much larger clone differs from it by a single base.

TCRbeta CDR3 regions were amplified from genomic DNA using the immunoSEQ Assay, a bias-controlled multiplex PCR. Concerning the study's data processing: Within the assay, amplification of reference gene primers was used to estimate how many nucleated cells each sample contained. To quantify the absolute abundance of each unique TCRbeta CDR3 rearrangement, sequence reads were collapsed and filtered. For each sample, productive Simpson clonality was calculated as the square root of Simpson's diversity index across productive rearrangements. TCRdb carries this immuneACCESS record with in-frame sequences only. Its versions omit some clonotypes, under half of them owing to an unresolved V gene in the studies checked, with the rest unexplained. The DNA was the basis for D and trimming; V, J and clone size are from that table. A total of a few hundred thousand clones appear in this sample, more than 70% of them only once. The top ten clones comprise about 1.6% of the sample.

The sequencing sample was made of peripheral blood. The chain is encoded by TRBV12-3 or TRBV12-4 joined to TRBJ2-3; perhaps TRBD2 is the D gene, with 5 bases matching. This TCR was sampled from a woman between 50 and 59 years old with acute or convalescent COVID-19. The CDR3 amino acid sequence is: CASSFSETSSQYF. The DNA sequence is TGTGCCAGCAGTTTTTCAGAAACTAGTTCGCAGTATTTT.